These 27 T cell receptor beta chains were sequenced from one sample in a study of blood T cell repertoires in COVID-19. The data were produced by immunoSEQ multiplex PCR, yet TCRdb's version contains in-frame clones alone and is incomplete. The sample lists roughly 95,000 clones; 82% were seen once. The material sequenced was peripheral blood. These receptors were collected from an elderly man with acute or convalescent COVID-19.

This clone was seen more than once but under ten times. J is TRBJ1-6 and V is TRBV12-3 or TRBV12-4, with unresolved D. This CDR3 comprises 12 residues. V was cut by 5 bases and J by 8 bases, with 7 bases left in between. CDR3 sequence (DNA): TGTGCCAGCAGTCAGAATGATTCACCCCTCCACTTT. This sequence encodes CASSQNDSPLHF.

This rearrangement joins TRBV27 to TRBJ2-7, with D hard to call. Germline CDR1 is MNHEY and CDR2 is SMNVEV (reference sequence). Trimming took 6 bases from V and 0 from J, leaving 12 bases between them. The CDR3 has 14 residues. The CDR3 coding sequence is TGTGCCAGCAGGCCGTGGGCGACCTCCTACGAGCAGTACTTC. It codes for CASRPWATSYEQYF.

Only one count was recorded for this clone. The rearrangement links TRBV5-4 to TRBJ2-7; 8 bases fit TRBD1. This CDR3 spans 15 amino acids. The V gene's germline CDR1 is SGHNT and CDR2 YYREEE (reference sequence). V shed 4 bases and J 7 bases; nucleotides not matched to a gene: 13. The CDR3 is CASSMRTGILVEQYF. CDR3 sequence (DNA): TGTGCCAGCAGCATGAGGACAGGGATTCTGGTTGAGCAGTACTTC.

This chain joins TRBV9 and TRBJ1-5; 7 nucleotides line up with TRBD1. V lost 5 bases and J lost 0; bases outside the gene matches: 5. Looked up from germline, CDR1 is SGDLS and CDR2 is YYNGEE. The CDR3 runs to 15 residues. CDR3 residues: CASSEGTASNQPQHF. In nucleotides, the CDR3 is TGTGCCAGCAGTGAAGGGACAGCTAGCAATCAGCCCCAGCATTTT.

The chain couples TRBV14 to TRBJ1-2; a weak D match, TRBD1 (5 bases). The CDR3 spans 18 residues. With 1 base removed from V and 1 base from J, the gap between germline ends came to 19 bases. Per germline, CDR1 SGHDN and CDR2 FVKESK. CDR3 nucleotides: TGTGCCAGCAGCCAAGGATTAGCAAGACAGCGTCGTAACTATGGCTACACCTTC. Protein sequence: CASSQGLARQRRNYGYTF.

The chain has TRBV6-2 or TRBV6-3 and TRBJ2-5; TRBD2 is a possible D gene (6 bases). V was trimmed by 6 bases and J by 0 bases, leaving 17 bases between them. Germline V gene sequence: CDR1 MNHEY, CDR2 SVGEGT. This CDR3 region has 16 residues. The CDR3 is CASSRITGGYQETQYF. The DNA for the CDR3 is TGTGCCAGCAGCCGCATTACCGGGGGTTACCAAGAGACCCAGTACTTC.

V is TRBV5-1 and J is TRBJ2-3, with no clear D. The CDR3 is 13 residues long. Germline V gene sequence: CDR1 SGHRS, CDR2 YFSETQ. V was clipped by 4 bases and J by 5 bases, with 11 bases between them. CDR3 DNA sequence: TGCGCCAGCAGCCGCCCGGGTGTAGATACGCAGTATTTT. This sequence encodes CASSRPGVDTQYF.

The chain links TRBV3-1 (or the pseudogene TRBV3-2) to TRBJ2-5; D may be TRBD1 (5 bases). The CDR3 spans 15 residues. V lost 3 bases and J lost 7, with 18 bases in between. Germline CDR1 and CDR2: LGHDT and YNNKEL (reference sequence). The CDR3 DNA is TGTGCCAGCAGCCAGCGGATGACAGATGCGGCGACCCAGTACTTC. This sequence encodes CASSQRMTDAATQYF.

The rearrangement links TRBV7-9 to TRBJ1-1, with D hard to call. The CDR3 loop spans 15 amino acids. Trimming took off 1 base at V and 4 bases at J, with 13 bases between the two ends. Germline CDR1 reads SEHNR; CDR2 reads FQNEAQ (reference sequence). The DNA of the CDR3 is TGTGCCAGCAGCTTAGGAACAGCAATGAGCACTGAAGCTTTCTTT. It is translated as CASSLGTAMSTEAFF.

In its sample, this clone was seen once. The chain joins TRBV11-2 to TRBJ2-2; a weak D match, TRBD2 (6 bases). This CDR3 comprises 15 residues. V was clipped by 7 bases and J by 3 bases, with 15 bases between them. Looked up from germline, CDR1 is SGHAT and CDR2 is FQNNGV. The CDR3 DNA follows: TGTGCCAGCACCAGCGTAGGAGGGCACACCGGGGAGCTGTTTTTT. Translating it yields CASTSVGGHTGELFF.

This chain uses TRBV14 with TRBJ2-5; TRBD2 matches 11 bases. The V segment lost 3 bases and the J segment 1 base; nucleotides outside the gene matches: 7. The CDR3 has 17 amino acids. The V gene's germline CDR1 is SGHDN and CDR2 FVKESK. Here the CDR3 reads CASSHRASGGFQETQYF. The CDR3 nucleotides are TGTGCCAGCAGCCATCGGGCTAGCGGGGGGTTCCAAGAGACCCAGTACTTC.

This chain connects TRBV7-6 to TRBJ2-1; D not resolved. In germline, CDR1 is SGHVS, CDR2 FNYEAQ. This CDR3 is 12 amino acids long. V was shortened by 3 bases and J by 5 bases, with 5 bases between the two germline ends. The CDR3 DNA reads TGTGCCAGCAGCTTGCGTAACAATGAGCAGTTCTTC. It encodes CASSLRNNEQFF.

The V call is TRBV7-8, the J call TRBJ1-4; D might be TRBD1 (5 bases). This CDR3 has 13 amino acids. The V and J ends lost 6 bases and 3 bases respectively, with 8 bases between them. CDR1 and CDR2 (germline): SGHVS, FQNEAQ. The CDR3 reads CASRTGSNEKLFF. The DNA of the CDR3 is TGTGCCAGCAGAACAGGTTCTAATGAAAAACTGTTTTTT.

V and J are TRBV20-1 and TRBJ2-5; D call uncertain. Germline V gene lookup returns CDR1 DFQATT and CDR2 SNEGSKA (reference sequence). The CDR3 contains 11 residues. V was cut by 3 bases and J by 5 bases, with 7 bases left in between. CDR3 loop: CSASNGETQYF. The CDR3 coding sequence is TGCAGTGCTAGTAACGGGGAGACCCAGTACTTC.

The chain joins TRBV11-3 to TRBJ2-1; a possible D gene is TRBD1 (7 bases). Trimming removed 7 bases from V and 4 bases from J, with 14 bases in between. The CDR3 sequence is 14 residues long. Per the germline V gene, CDR1 is SGHNT and CDR2 is YENEEA. The CDR3: CASKQGGPYNEQFF. The CDR3 DNA reads as TGTGCCAGCAAGCAGGGGGGCCCTTACAATGAGCAGTTCTTC.

This chain uses TRBV29-1 with TRBJ1-5; 11 bases align to TRBD1. CDR3 length: 18 residues. V lost 0 bases, J lost 5 bases, and 12 bases stayed unmatched. Looked up from germline, CDR1 is SQVTM and CDR2 is ANQGSEA. The CDR3 DNA reads TGCAGCGTTGAAGAGAGGGGACAGGGGGATGGGAGTCATCAGCCCCAGCATTTT. This codes for CSVEERGQGDGSHQPQHF.

Comment on this clone: This specimen includes other DNA sequences encoding the same CDR3. This chain connects TRBV20-1 to TRBJ2-7; D unclear. The CDR3 spans 11 residues. The germline V gene encodes CDR1 DFQATT and CDR2 SNEGSKA (reference sequence). V lost 2 bases and J 3 bases, leaving 5 bases between the germline ends. The CDR3 sequence: CSARTGYEQYF. CDR3 bases: TGCAGTGCTAGAACGGGCTACGAGCAGTACTTC.

This sequence joins TRBV7-2 and TRBJ1-4; D gene ambiguous. The germline V and J ends were trimmed by 2 bases and 4 bases, with 8 bases remaining between them. The CDR3 is 14 amino acids. Germline loops: CDR1 SGHTA, CDR2 FQGNSA. Here the CDR3 reads CASSLSPGNEKLFF. CDR3 nucleotide sequence: TGTGCCAGCAGCTTATCCCCGGGTAATGAAAAACTGTTTTTT.

This chain uses TRBV4-1 with TRBJ1-1, with 8 bases identical to TRBD1. The CDR3 loop spans 17 amino acids. Germline-derived CDR1 and CDR2 are MGHRA and YSYEKL. V lost 3 bases and J lost 3; bases outside the gene matches: 12. The CDR3 bases are TGCGCCAGCAGCCACTGGGCAGGGGGCGCAAGGGACACTGAAGCTTTCTTT. Protein product: CASSHWAGGARDTEAFF.

The V call is TRBV5-4, the J call TRBJ2-7, with D perhaps TRBD1 (6 bases). Trimming shortened V by 3 bases and J by 3 bases, and 13 bases separated the two germline ends. The germline CDR1 and CDR2 sequences are SGHNT and YYREEE (reference sequence). The CDR3 has 14 residues. Written as DNA, the CDR3 is TGTGCCAGCAGCTCCATGGGGGCTGACTACGAGCAGTACTTC. Translating gives CASSSMGADYEQYF.

This sequence joins TRBV27 and TRBJ1-2; 9 positions agree with TRBD1. The CDR3 extends over 15 amino acids. V lost 3 bases and J lost 8; bases outside the gene matches: 10. CDR1 MNHEY and CDR2 SMNVEV come from the germline V gene (reference sequence). The CDR3 sequence: CASSFSVTGGGGYTF. CDR3 DNA sequence: TGTGCCAGCAGTTTCTCCGTCACAGGGGGCGGGGGCTACACCTTC.

This sequence joins TRBV5-1 and TRBJ2-3; 10 nucleotides agree with TRBD2. Germline assignment: CDR1 SGHRS and CDR2 YFSETQ. V lost 4 bases, J lost 2 bases, and 7 bases stayed unmatched. The CDR3 runs to 16 residues. CDR3 amino acids: CASSPGTSAPTDTQYF. In nucleotides, the CDR3 is TGCGCCAGCAGCCCCGGGACTAGCGCTCCCACAGATACGCAGTATTTT. The full variable domain, rest sourced from reference TRBV5-1 and TRBJ2-3, is KAGVTQTPRYLIKTRGQQVTLSCSPISGHRSVSWYQQTPGQGLQFLFEYFSETQRNKGNFPGRFSGRQFSNSRSEMNVSTLELGDSALYLCASSPGTSAPTDTQYFGPGTRLTVL.

This clone appeared a few times. This chain uses TRBV27 with TRBJ2-2; 12 bases align to TRBD1. CDR3 length: 17 amino acids. Germline values: CDR1 MNHEY, CDR2 SMNVEV (reference sequence). Trimming cost V 10 bases and J 6 bases; bases outside gene matches: 15. The DNA for the CDR3 is TGTGCCACCCTACCCGGGACAGGGGGCAGTACCGCCGGGGAGCTGTTTTTT. Translation: CATLPGTGGSTAGELFF.

This clone has more than one count but fewer than ten. The chain employs TRBV24-1 and TRBJ2-2, with a weak D call TRBD1 (6 bases). This CDR3 region has 15 residues. V was cut by 5 bases and J by 6 bases, with 15 bases left in between. Per germline, CDR1 KGHDR and CDR2 SFDVKD. The DNA of the CDR3 is TGTGCCACCAGTGGATTTCGCCAGGGGTCCGGGGAGCTGTTTTTT. Translation gives CATSGFRQGSGELFF.

The gene calls are TRBV3-1 (or the pseudogene TRBV3-2) and TRBJ2-5, with D possibly matching TRBD1 (6 bases). The CDR3 has 13 residues. V lost 4 bases and J 2 bases, leaving 8 bases between the germline ends. The germline V gene has CDR1 LGHDT and CDR2 YNNKEL (reference sequence). This chain's CDR3 is CASSRDRQETQYF. DNA of the CDR3: TGTGCCAGCAGCCGAGACAGGCAAGAGACCCAGTACTTC.

The CDR3: CATADSPIANSPLHF. CDR3 coding DNA: TGTGCCACCGCGGACAGCCCGATCGCTAATTCACCCCTCCACTTT. This rearrangement joins TRBV10-3 to TRBJ1-6; TRBD1 might be the D (6 bases). The CDR3 runs to 15 residues. V gave up 10 bases and J gave up 6 bases, with 19 bases separating them. The V gene's germline CDR1 is ENHRY and CDR2 SYGVKD.

The chain joins TRBV7-2 to TRBJ2-5; perhaps TRBD1 as D (6 bases). There are 15 residues in the CDR3. CDR1 is SGHTA, CDR2 FQGNSA, per germline. V lost 3 bases and J 4 bases, leaving 15 bases between the germline ends. The CDR3 sequence is CASSFTGTPPETQYF. The CDR3, as DNA: TGTGCCAGCAGCTTTACCGGGACACCCCCAGAGACCCAGTACTTC.